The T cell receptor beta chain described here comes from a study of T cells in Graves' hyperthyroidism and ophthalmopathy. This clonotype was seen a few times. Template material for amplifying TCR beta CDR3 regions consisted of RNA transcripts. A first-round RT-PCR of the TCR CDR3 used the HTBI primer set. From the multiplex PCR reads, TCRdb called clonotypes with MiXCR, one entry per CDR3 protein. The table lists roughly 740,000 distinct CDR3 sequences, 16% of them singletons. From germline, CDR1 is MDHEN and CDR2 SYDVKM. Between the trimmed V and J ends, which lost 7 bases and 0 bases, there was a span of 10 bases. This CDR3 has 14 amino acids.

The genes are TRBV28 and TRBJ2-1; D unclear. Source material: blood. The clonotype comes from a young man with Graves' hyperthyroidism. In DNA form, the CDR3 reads TGTGCCAGCAACCCGACGGGCTCCTACAATGAGCAGTTCTTC. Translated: CASNPTGSYNEQFF.